These 20 T cell receptor beta chains came from one sample sequenced in a study of cytomegalovirus exposure and HLA in healthy donors. 13 Jbeta primers and 60 Vbeta primers were used for the PCR. Assay used: immunoSEQ multiplex PCR; TCRdb lists only in-frame clones, some missing. The listing records 53,000 or so clones. Material for sequencing was PBMCs. These TCRs come from a man aged 18 to 29 in good health and CMV-seropositive.

The V and J genes are TRBV6-1 and TRBJ2-5; perhaps TRBD1 as D (6 bases). The ends were cut back, 4 bases at V and 2 bases at J, with 11 bases in the middle. The CDR3 has 14 residues. The germline V gene encodes CDR1 MNHNS and CDR2 SASEGT. The DNA for the CDR3 is TGTGCCAGCAGTGGAGGAGGACAGCAAGAGACCCAGTACTTC. It codes for CASSGGGQQETQYF.

V and J are TRBV29-1 and TRBJ2-7, with D possibly TRBD2 on 5 matching bases. The CDR3 covers 12 residues. The V and J ends lost 3 bases and 0 bases respectively, with 6 bases between them. Germline V gives CDR1 SQVTM, CDR2 ANQGSEA. CDR3 in amino acids: CSVEDSSYEQYF. Written as DNA, the CDR3 is TGCAGCGTTGAGGACTCCTCCTACGAGCAGTACTTC.

The V and J genes are TRBV5-1 and TRBJ2-3; 7 bases line up with TRBD2. CDR1 is SGHRS and CDR2 is YFSETQ in the germline V gene. Germline trimming cut 4 bases from V and 2 bases from J; bases unmatched to any gene: 13. This CDR3 contains 17 residues. CDR3 protein: CASSPGPGGLITDTQYF. CDR3 in DNA: TGCGCCAGCAGCCCCGGGCCGGGAGGCTTAATCACAGATACGCAGTATTTT. The complete variable domain, with remaining parts taken from reference TRBV5-1 and TRBJ2-3, reads KAGVTQTPRYLIKTRGQQVTLSCSPISGHRSVSWYQQTPGQGLQFLFEYFSETQRNKGNFPGRFSGRQFSNSRSEMNVSTLELGDSALYLCASSPGPGGLITDTQYFGPGTRLTVL.

On this clone: Other DNA sequences from this sample encode an identical CDR3 as well. V gene TRBV5-1 combines with J gene TRBJ2-7, with TRBD1 matching over 7 bases. CDR3 length: 16 amino acids. The trim removed 0 bases at V and 2 bases at J, leaving 8 bases unmatched. The germline V gene has CDR1 SGHRS and CDR2 YFSETQ. CDR3 loop: CASSLAEQGFTYEQYF. The DNA of the CDR3 is TGCGCCAGCAGCTTGGCCGAACAGGGGTTCACCTACGAGCAGTACTTC.

The genes are TRBV18 and TRBJ1-4; perhaps TRBD1 as D (6 bases). This CDR3 is 14 amino acids long. Germline assignment: CDR1 KGHSH and CDR2 LQKENI. V shed 1 base and J shed 3 bases, with 6 bases lying between them. The CDR3 DNA sequence: TGTGCCAGCTCACCACAGGGGGCTAATGAAAAACTGTTTTTT. Amino acids: CASSPQGANEKLFF.

This chain links TRBV5-6 with TRBJ2-3, with 13 positions matching TRBD2. With V trimmed by 4 bases and J by 4 bases, 6 bases remained unmatched. The CDR3 consists of 16 residues. Germline CDR1 reads SGHDT; CDR2 reads YYEEEE. The chain's CDR3 is CASSGGLAGVPDTQYF. CDR3 DNA: TGTGCCAGCAGCGGTGGACTAGCGGGAGTGCCAGATACGCAGTATTTT.

The V gene is TRBV30, the J gene TRBJ2-7; 11 bases map to TRBD2. Germline loops: CDR1 GTSNPN, CDR2 SVGIG (reference sequence). V trimming: 4 bases; J trimming: 2 bases; junction bases outside the gene matches: 1. CDR3 length: 13 residues. Here the CDR3 reads CAWKGLAAYEQYF. In nucleotides, the CDR3 is TGTGCCTGGAAGGGACTAGCGGCCTACGAGCAGTACTTC.

V usage is TRBV27 and J usage is TRBJ2-7, with 7 bases aligning to TRBD1. Germline lookup yields CDR1 MNHEY and CDR2 SMNVEV (reference sequence). The V segment lost 5 bases and the J segment 4 bases; nucleotides outside the gene matches: 8. The CDR3 consists of 14 residues. The CDR3 nucleotides are TGTGCCAGCAGTGTACGGACAGGTTGGTACGAGCAGTACTTC. It translates to CASSVRTGWYEQYF.

The V gene is TRBV27, the J gene TRBJ2-1; 11 positions agree with TRBD2. CDR1 and CDR2 (germline): MNHEY, SMNVEV (reference sequence). Trimming cost V 1 base and J 4 bases; bases outside gene matches: 6. The CDR3 covers 17 residues. This CDR3 reads CASSLFPGLAEYNEQFF. As DNA, the CDR3 is TGTGCCAGCAGTTTATTTCCGGGACTAGCGGAATACAATGAGCAGTTCTTC.

The J gene is TRBJ2-7, the V gene TRBV6-5; 9 nucleotides line up with TRBD2. This CDR3 is built from 15 residues. Germline V gene sequence: CDR1 MNHEY, CDR2 SVGAGI. The V and J ends lost 0 bases and 4 bases, in that order; junction bases with no gene match: 4. CDR3 bases: TGTGCCAGCAGTTACTCGATAGCGGGAGAATACGAGCAGTACTTC. Translated, it gives CASSYSIAGEYEQYF.

J is TRBJ2-1 and V is TRBV27; a possible D gene is TRBD2 (5 bases). Looked up from germline, CDR1 is MNHEY and CDR2 is SMNVEV (reference sequence). The CDR3 extends over 15 amino acids. V was clipped by 5 bases and J by 0 bases, with 11 bases between them. The CDR3 nucleotides read TGTGCCAGCAGTCGCAGCGGAAGCTCCTACAATGAGCAGTTCTTC. It codes for CASSRSGSSYNEQFF.

A word on this clone: The junction departs from the called germline gene at one end, perhaps through a read error. V is TRBV7-7 and J is TRBJ2-3; 10 bases align to TRBD1. The CDR3 spans 15 residues. The germline V gene has CDR1 SSHAT and CDR2 FNYEAQ (reference sequence). The chain's CDR3 is CASSSGTGGTDTQYF. CDR3 in DNA: TGTGCTAGCAGCTCCGGGACAGGGGGCACAGATACGCAGTATTTT.

The genes are TRBV11-2 and TRBJ2-1; 8 nucleotides match TRBD2. The trim removed 5 bases at V and 4 bases at J, leaving 10 bases unmatched. There are 16 residues in the CDR3. Per germline, CDR1 SGHAT and CDR2 FQNNGV. The CDR3 nucleotides read TGTGCCAGCAGCATAAGAGCGGGAGTCATATACAATGAGCAGTTCTTC. Amino acids: CASSIRAGVIYNEQFF. The variable domain in full, with the rest retrieved from reference TRBV11-2 and TRBJ2-1, is EAGVAQSPRYKIIEKRQSVAFWCNPISGHATLYWYQQILGQGPKLLIQFQNNGVVDDSQLPKDRFSAERLKGVDSTLKIQPAKLEDSAVYLCASSIRAGVIYNEQFFGPGTRLTVL.

This chain connects TRBV6-4 to TRBJ2-3; TRBD2 matches 10 bases. The ends lost 3 bases at V and 6 bases at J; junction bases unmatched: 9. This CDR3 spans 16 amino acids. Germline CDR1 and CDR2: MRHNA and SNTAGT. The CDR3 loop reads CASSEAPSGSADTQYF. CDR3 bases: TGTGCCAGCAGTGAAGCTCCTAGCGGGAGTGCCGATACGCAGTATTTT.

This sequence joins TRBV5-4 and TRBJ1-1; perhaps TRBD1 as D (5 bases). Germline V lookup: CDR1 SGHNT, CDR2 YYREEE (reference sequence). The CDR3 extends over 14 amino acids. Trimming took 3 bases from V and 7 from J, leaving 16 bases between them. The CDR3 spells CASSSRRGGVEAFF. In nucleotides, the CDR3 is TGTGCCAGCAGCTCTAGACGCGGAGGGGTTGAAGCTTTCTTT.

This chain links TRBV6-4 with TRBJ2-1; TRBD2 might be the D (6 bases). V was shortened by 4 bases and J by 8 bases, with 15 bases between the two germline ends. Germline CDR1 reads MRHNA; CDR2 reads SNTAGT. The CDR3 is 14 residues long. This CDR3 is CASSAVGGNDEQFF. CDR3 in DNA: TGTGCCAGCAGTGCCGTCGGAGGGAACGATGAGCAGTTCTTC.

The rearrangement links TRBV19 to TRBJ1-5, with no clear D. Trimming pared 5 bases from V and 0 bases from J, leaving 20 bases between. Germline CDR1 LNHDA, CDR2 SQIVND (reference sequence). The CDR3 is made up of 18 amino acids. CDR3 nucleotides: TGTGCCAGTAGTTTGGAGGGAGGCCCGGGAGTTAGCAATCAGCCCCAGCATTTT. Translating it yields CASSLEGGPGVSNQPQHF.

The chain employs TRBV30 and TRBJ1-5; TRBD1 is a possible D gene (6 bases). V lost 4 bases, J lost 4 bases, and 11 bases lay in between. The CDR3 is made up of 13 amino acids. CDR1 and CDR2 (germline): GTSNPN, SVGIG (reference sequence). CDR3 in amino acids: CAWTSGVNQPQHF. The CDR3 DNA follows: TGTGCCTGGACCTCAGGGGTTAATCAGCCCCAGCATTTT.

The chain recombines TRBV27 with TRBJ2-5; 9 nucleotides line up with TRBD2. The closer fit of TRBJ2-7 to the DNA end suggests the J call may be wrong. This CDR3 is built from 13 residues. CDR1 is MNHEY, CDR2 SMNVEV, per germline (reference sequence). As DNA, the CDR3 is TGTGCCAGCCGATTAGCGGGAGTCTACGAGCAGTACTTC. Amino acid sequence: CASRLAGVYEQYF.

V gene TRBV6-1 combines with J gene TRBJ1-2; tentative D call: TRBD1 (5 bases). The CDR3 contains 16 residues. Germline V lookup: CDR1 MNHNS, CDR2 SASEGT. Trimming cost V 4 bases and J 2 bases, with 17 bases left between them. Here the CDR3 reads CASSGDQGTLNYGYTF. The CDR3 bases are TGTGCCAGCAGTGGCGACCAGGGTACCCTAAACTATGGCTACACCTTC.